A selection of T cell receptor beta chains follows, all from one sample in a study of blood T cell repertoires in COVID-19. TCRdb's copy holds only in-frame clones and misses some; the assay was immunoSEQ multiplex PCR. Among 340,000 or so clones listed, around 86% were seen once. Sequencing input: PBMCs or T cells enriched from blood (not recorded which). Every receptor here comes from a woman in her forties with acute COVID-19. CDR3s include the opening cysteine and the closing phenylalanine or tryptophan. Each record gives: J gene, V gene, D gene, clone size, CDR3 protein, CDR3 DNA. D genes are given only for firm matches. Clone size is stated in some rows and not others, as once, few, many or a class when expanded.

TRBJ2-6 TRBV7-3 NA NA CASSIVRGSGANVLTF TGTGCCAGCAGCATAGTCAGGGGATCTGGGGCCAACGTCCTGACTTTC
TRBJ2-1 TRBV7-2 TRBD2 NA CASSLVGGGHEQFF TGTGCCAGCAGCTTAGTCGGGGGGGGACATGAGCAGTTCTTC
TRBJ1-1 TRBV18 NA NA CASSPQGGVGMNTEAFF TGTGCCAGCTCACCACAAGGGGGTGTTGGGATGAACACTGAAGCTTTCTTT
TRBJ2-1 TRBV28 TRBD2 once CASSSPAGGGNEQFF TGTGCCAGCAGTTCCCCCGCGGGAGGGGGCAATGAGCAGTTCTTC
TRBJ1-4 TRBV2 NA NA CASSPERGNEKLFF TGTGCCAGCAGCCCGGAAAGAGGGAATGAAAAACTGTTTTTT
TRBJ2-7 TRBV5-6 NA few CASSLYRVSYEQYF TGTGCCAGCAGCTTGTATCGAGTCTCCTACGAGCAGTACTTC
TRBJ1-3 TRBV5-1 NA NA CASSLEQGGNTIYF TGCGCCAGCAGCTTGGAACAGGGAGGAAACACCATATATTTT
TRBJ1-4 TRBV5-4 NA NA CASSLQGLGTNEKLFF TGTGCCAGCAGCTTGCAGGGCCTGGGGACTAATGAAAAACTGTTTTTT
TRBJ1-6 TRBV9 NA NA CASSLQGNSPLHF TGTGCCAGCAGCCTTCAGGGTAATTCACCCCTCCACTTT
TRBJ2-1 TRBV19 TRBD2 NA CASSIILAEPYNEQFF TGTGCCAGTAGTATCATCCTAGCGGAACCCTACAATGAGCAGTTCTTC
TRBJ1-2 TRBV28 NA NA CASSPYSDPNYGYTF TGTGCCAGCAGTCCCTACAGTGACCCCAACTATGGCTACACCTTC
TRBJ2-1 TRBV11-2 NA NA CASSTGSGSQFF TGTGCCAGCAGCACGGGGTCAGGATCGCAGTTCTTC
TRBJ2-7 TRBV4-1 NA NA CASSQGVLDSSYEQYF TGCGCCAGCAGCCAAGGAGTTCTGGACAGCTCCTACGAGCAGTACTTC
TRBJ2-7 TRBV7-3 NA NA CASSLLSGSSYEQYF TGTGCCAGCAGCTTACTATCTGGGAGCTCCTACGAGCAGTACTTC
TRBJ2-4 TRBV20-1 NA once CSASLPGGRAAKNIQYF TGCAGTGCTAGTCTCCCTGGGGGCAGGGCGGCCAAAAACATTCAGTACTTC
TRBJ1-6 TRBV5-4 NA NA CASSFGGWDSPLHF TGTGCCAGCAGCTTCGGGGGTTGGGATTCACCCCTCCACTTT
TRBJ1-4 TRBV5-6 TRBD1 few CASRGQLNEKLFF TGTGCCAGCAGGGGACAGCTAAATGAAAAACTGTTTTTT
TRBJ1-2 TRBV7-2 TRBD1 NA CASSLEPSGTGTYGYTF TGTGCCAGCAGCTTAGAACCCTCCGGGACAGGGACCTATGGCTACACCTTC
TRBJ2-2 TRBV2 NA NA CASSEWQGNTGELFF TGTGCCAGCAGTGAATGGCAGGGGAACACCGGGGAGCTGTTTTTT
TRBJ2-5 TRBV2 TRBD2 NA CASGLAVQETQYF TGTGCCAGCGGGCTAGCGGTTCAAGAGACCCAGTACTTC
TRBJ2-7 TRBV28 TRBD2 NA CASREIAGGSYEQYF TGTGCCAGCAGGGAAATAGCGGGAGGGTCCTACGAGCAGTACTTC
TRBJ1-2 TRBV29-1 NA NA CSVERGGYTF TGCAGCGTTGAACGGGGTGGCTACACCTTC
TRBJ2-4 TRBV4-2 TRBD2 NA CASSQVSAGGSNIQYF TGTGCCAGCAGCCAAGTGTCAGCGGGGGGTAGTAACATTCAGTACTTC
TRBJ1-2 TRBV4-3 NA NA CASSQDWAGDGYTF TGCGCCAGCAGCCAAGATTGGGCAGGGGATGGCTACACCTTC
TRBJ1-1 TRBV28 NA NA CASSARGSWGNTEAFF TGTGCCAGCAGTGCCCGGGGTTCGTGGGGGAACACTGAAGCTTTCTTT
TRBJ1-1 TRBV4-2 NA NA CASSQDAGVPRPEAFF TGTGCCAGCAGCCAAGACGCAGGGGTCCCTAGGCCCGAAGCTTTCTTT
TRBJ1-1 TRBV7-9 TRBD1 NA CASSSLGTGGEAFF TGTGCCAGCAGCTCCTTAGGGACAGGGGGCGAAGCTTTCTTT
TRBJ1-2 TRBV9 TRBD1 NA CASSATTGGDGYTF TGTGCCAGCAGCGCAACCACAGGGGGCGATGGCTACACCTTC
TRBJ2-1 TRBV11-2 NA NA CASSLIQSRTYNEQFF TGTGCCAGCAGCTTAATTCAAAGCCGAACCTACAATGAGCAGTTCTTC
TRBJ2-5 TRBV4-2 NA NA CASSQDQSAPETQYF TGTGCCAGCAGCCAAGATCAAAGCGCCCCAGAGACCCAGTACTTC
TRBJ1-6 TRBV5-6 NA NA CASSYALNGSPLHF TGTGCCAGCAGCTACGCCCTCAACGGTTCACCCCTCCACTTT
TRBJ2-1 TRBV20-1 NA NA CSASPDSLYNEQFF TGCAGTGCTAGTCCTGACAGTCTCTACAATGAGCAGTTCTTC
TRBJ2-3 TRBV20-1 TRBD2 NA CSASFGTSGPDTQYF TGCAGTGCTAGTTTCGGGACTAGCGGACCAGATACGCAGTATTTT
TRBJ1-4 TRBV7-2 TRBD1 NA CASSLGGQDLEKLFF TGTGCCAGCAGCTTAGGGGGACAGGACTTAGAAAAACTGTTTTTT
TRBJ1-2 TRBV4-2 TRBD1 few CASSQEGQGTGYTF TGTGCCAGCAGCCAAGAGGGACAGGGAACTGGCTACACCTTC
TRBJ2-1 TRBV3-1/TRBV3-2 NA NA CASSQDSTVLYNEQFF TGTGCCAGCAGCCAAGATTCGACAGTCCTATACAATGAGCAGTTCTTC
TRBJ1-5 TRBV5-5 NA once CASSSVTGDQPQHF TGTGCCAGCAGTTCGGTGACGGGGGATCAGCCCCAGCATTTT
TRBJ2-5 TRBV4-3 NA NA CASSQYRVPQETQYF TGCGCCAGCAGCCAGTACAGGGTCCCACAAGAGACCCAGTACTTC
TRBJ2-5 TRBV7-9 TRBD2 NA CASSLGGSGGETQYF TGTGCCAGCAGCTTGGGCGGGAGTGGAGGAGAGACCCAGTACTTC
TRBJ1-1 TRBV19 NA once CASSFLATEAFF TGTGCCAGTAGTTTCCTAGCCACTGAAGCTTTCTTT
TRBJ1-3 TRBV10-3 NA NA CAISAGRQGNTIYF TGTGCCATCAGCGCCGGGCGACAGGGAAACACCATATATTTT
TRBJ1-4 TRBV18 NA NA CASSYTVDNEKLFF TGTGCCAGCTCATATACTGTCGATAATGAAAAACTGTTTTTT
TRBJ2-2 TRBV19 TRBD2 NA CASFSGRAMTGELFF TGTGCCAGTTTCAGCGGGAGGGCCATGACCGGGGAGCTGTTTTTT
TRBJ2-7 TRBV28 TRBD2 NA CASSVGTSGRFYEQYF TGTGCCAGCAGTGTCGGGACTAGCGGGAGGTTCTACGAGCAGTACTTC
TRBJ1-1 TRBV28 NA NA CASSLSGLTEAFF TGTGCCAGCAGTTTGTCAGGACTCACTGAAGCTTTCTTT
TRBJ1-3 TRBV2 TRBD1 NA CASSEQGANSGNTIYF TGTGCCAGCAGTGAACAGGGGGCCAACTCTGGAAACACCATATATTTT
TRBJ2-1 TRBV5-4 TRBD1 few CASSFLGQGSNEQFF TGTGCCAGCAGCTTTCTGGGACAGGGAAGCAATGAGCAGTTCTTC
TRBJ1-3 TRBV6-5 NA once CASTLDWAGNTIYF TGTGCCAGCACCTTAGACTGGGCTGGAAACACCATATATTTT
TRBJ2-2 TRBV6-4 NA NA CASSSDVTGELFF TGTGCCAGCAGTTCAGATGTCACCGGGGAGCTGTTTTTT
TRBJ1-6 TRBV10-1 NA NA CASPGKRDEPLHF TGCGCCAGCCCCGGGAAGAGAGATGAACCCCTCCACTTT
TRBJ1-2 TRBV4-1 TRBD1 NA CASSQDPSGQAYGYTF TGCGCCAGCAGCCAAGATCCGTCCGGACAGGCCTATGGCTACACCTTC
TRBJ1-4 TRBV2 NA NA CASRETVATNEKLFF TGTGCCAGCAGGGAGACAGTTGCAACTAATGAAAAACTGTTTTTT
TRBJ1-2 TRBV28 TRBD1 NA CASRRQGVYGYTF TGTGCCAGCAGACGGCAGGGGGTATATGGCTACACCTTC